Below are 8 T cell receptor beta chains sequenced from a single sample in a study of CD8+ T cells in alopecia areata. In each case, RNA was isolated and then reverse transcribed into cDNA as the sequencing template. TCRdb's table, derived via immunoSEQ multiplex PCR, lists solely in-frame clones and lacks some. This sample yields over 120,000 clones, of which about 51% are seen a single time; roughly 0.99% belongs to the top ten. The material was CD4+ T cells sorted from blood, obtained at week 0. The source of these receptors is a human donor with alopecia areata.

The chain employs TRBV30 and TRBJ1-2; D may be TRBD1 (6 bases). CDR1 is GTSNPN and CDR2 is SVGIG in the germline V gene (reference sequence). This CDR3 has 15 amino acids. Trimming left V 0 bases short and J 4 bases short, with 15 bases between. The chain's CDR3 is CAWSVVGGLPYGYTF. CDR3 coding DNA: TGTGCCTGGAGTGTGGTGGGGGGCTTACCCTATGGCTACACCTTC.

The CDR3 loop is CASSDTWGYGYTF. The CDR3 DNA reads TGTGCCAGCAGTGATACTTGGGGGTATGGCTACACCTTC. The chain couples TRBV25-1 to TRBJ1-2; D may be TRBD1 (5 bases). CDR3 length: 13 amino acids. The germline V gene has CDR1 MGHDK and CDR2 SYGVNS. Trimming cost V 3 bases and J 5 bases, with 10 bases left between them.

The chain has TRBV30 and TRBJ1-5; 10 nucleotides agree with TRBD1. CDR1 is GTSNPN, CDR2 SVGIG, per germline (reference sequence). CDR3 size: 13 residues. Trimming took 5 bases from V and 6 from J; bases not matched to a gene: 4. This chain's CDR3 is CAWGDRGGQPQHF. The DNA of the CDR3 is TGTGCCTGGGGGGACAGGGGTGGTCAGCCCCAGCATTTT.

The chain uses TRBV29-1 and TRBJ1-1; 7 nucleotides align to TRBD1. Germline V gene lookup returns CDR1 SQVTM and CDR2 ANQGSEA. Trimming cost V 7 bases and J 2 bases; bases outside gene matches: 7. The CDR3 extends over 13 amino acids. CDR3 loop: CSAHRGVNTEAFF. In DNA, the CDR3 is TGCAGCGCCCACAGGGGTGTCAACACTGAAGCTTTCTTT.

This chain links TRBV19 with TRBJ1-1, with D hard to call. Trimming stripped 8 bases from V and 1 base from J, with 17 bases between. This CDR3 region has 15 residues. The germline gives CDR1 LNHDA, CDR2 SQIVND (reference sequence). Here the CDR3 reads CASLDGGLGNTEAFF. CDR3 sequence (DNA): TGTGCCAGTTTGGACGGTGGGTTAGGGAACACTGAAGCTTTCTTT.

DNA of the CDR3: TGTGCCAGTAGTTCCCAGGGGCGGCTGGGGGCGTCTGGGGCCAACGTCCTGACTTTC. It codes for CASSSQGRLGASGANVLTF. The gene calls are TRBV19 and TRBJ2-6; TRBD1 is a possible D gene (6 bases). The CDR3 consists of 19 residues. Trimming removed 5 bases from V and 1 base from J, with 21 bases in between. Per the germline V gene, CDR1 is LNHDA and CDR2 is SQIVND (reference sequence).

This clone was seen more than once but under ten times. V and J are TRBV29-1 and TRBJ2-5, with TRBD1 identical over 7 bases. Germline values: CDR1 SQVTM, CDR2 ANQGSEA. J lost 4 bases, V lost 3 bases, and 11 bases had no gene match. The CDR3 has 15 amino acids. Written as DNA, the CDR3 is TGCAGCGTTGATGTTCCGGGACAGAGTTTAGAGACCCAGTACTTC. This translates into CSVDVPGQSLETQYF.

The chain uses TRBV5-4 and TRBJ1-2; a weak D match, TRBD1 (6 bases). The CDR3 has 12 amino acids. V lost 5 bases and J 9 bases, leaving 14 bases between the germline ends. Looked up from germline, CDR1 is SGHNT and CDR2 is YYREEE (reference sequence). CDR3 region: CASRFQGQSYTF. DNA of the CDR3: TGTGCCAGCAGATTCCAGGGGCAGAGCTACACCTTC.